This T cell receptor beta chain emerged from a study of CD8 T cells in ankylosing spondylitis. Points from the study as a whole: Ankylosing spondylitis blood appeared to be characterized by a TCR beta motif of 8 or 9 highly homologous variants.

This clonotype was observed a few times. Its antigen is unidentified. Trimming left V 6 bases short and J 5 bases short, with 13 bases between. The CDR3 is 13 amino acids. TCRdb redid the calling of the 5' RACE reads with MiXCR, one entry per CDR3 protein. The data contain 670,000 or so distinct CDR3 sequences, over 15% of them singletons. The clonotype was recovered from a male donor with ankylosing spondylitis. Material: blood, either unsorted or a sorted T cell fraction (not recorded which). The rearrangement links TRBV12-3 or TRBV12-4 to TRBJ2-5; D remains unclear. CDR3 bases: TGTGCCAGCAGCCGCCAGCTCGGGGAGACCCAGTACTTC. Translated: CASSRQLGETQYF.